Listed below are T cell receptor beta chains from one sample, sequenced in a study of OX40 agonist ivuxolimab in advanced cancers. The table came from immunoSEQ multiplex PCR; TCRdb's copy has only in-frame clones and leaves some out. The table records under 50,000 clones, about 74% of them present only once. The sequenced sample was CD4+ or CD8+ T cells sorted from blood, obtained in a trial of the OX40 agonist ivuxolimab. The source is an adult with an advanced solid tumor such as melanoma, head and neck, liver or kidney cancer. Each CDR3 is given with its conserved first and last residue. D genes are given only for firm matches. Where a row states a size, it is once, few, many or the class of an expanded clone; other rows omit it.

TRBJ2-4 TRBV6-1 NA NA CASVEGRRNIQYF TGTGCCAGCGTGGAAGGGAGGAGAAACATTCAGTACTTC
TRBJ1-4 TRBV30 TRBD1 NA CAWTQQGAREKLFF TGTGCCTGGACTCAACAGGGGGCTAGAGAAAAACTGTTTTTT
TRBJ1-3 TRBV5-1 NA NA CASSLGGVSGNTIYF TGCGCCAGCAGCTTGGGGGGAGTTTCTGGAAACACCATATATTTT
TRBJ1-5 TRBV7-9 NA NA CASSLESGDNQPQHF TGTGCCAGCAGCTTAGAGTCTGGGGACAATCAGCCCCAGCATTTT
TRBJ2-7 TRBV27 NA NA CASSPDIFYEQYF TGTGCCAGCAGCCCAGACATATTCTACGAGCAGTACTTC
TRBJ2-2 TRBV6-5 NA NA CASGQLNTGELFF TGTGCCAGCGGACAACTGAACACCGGGGAGCTGTTTTTT
TRBJ2-1 TRBV25-1 TRBD2 NA CASSVAGLAGYNEQFF TGTGCCAGCAGTGTAGCCGGACTAGCGGGATACAATGAGCAGTTCTTC
TRBJ1-4 TRBV7-6 NA few CASSLVDREKLFF TGTGCCAGCAGCTTAGTCGACAGGGAAAAACTGTTTTTT
TRBJ2-3 TRBV15 TRBD1 NA CATSRDRATDTQYF TGTGCCACCAGCAGGGACAGGGCTACAGATACGCAGTATTTT
TRBJ2-1 TRBV6-1 NA NA CASSEGWGTRNEQFF TGTGCCAGCAGTGAAGGGTGGGGGACTCGCAATGAGCAGTTCTTC
TRBJ2-1 TRBV5-4 NA NA CASSLGMLSEGYNEQFF TGTGCCAGCAGCTTGGGGATGTTATCGGAGGGTTACAATGAGCAGTTCTTC
TRBJ1-4 TRBV28 TRBD1 NA CASSSGTGIYEKLFF TGTGCCAGCAGTTCAGGGACAGGGATTTATGAAAAACTGTTTTTT
TRBJ1-1 TRBV14 NA few CASSLNTEAFF TGTGCCAGCAGCCTAAACACTGAAGCTTTCTTT
TRBJ2-5 TRBV5-4 NA NA CASSFGEETQYF TGTGCCAGCAGCTTCGGGGAAGAGACCCAGTACTTC
TRBJ2-2 TRBV7-2 NA NA CASSPIQGRYPGELFF TGTGCCAGCAGCCCGATCCAGGGGAGGTATCCCGGGGAGCTGTTTTTT
TRBJ2-5 TRBV5-5 NA NA CASSFTDRGSGTQYF TGTGCCAGCAGCTTTACCGACCGCGGCAGTGGGACCCAGTACTTC
TRBJ1-1 TRBV18 NA NA CASSPAMNTEAFF TGTGCCAGCTCACCCGCAATGAACACTGAAGCTTTCTTT
TRBJ2-7 TRBV18 NA NA CASSPGGASYEQYF TGTGCCAGCTCACCAGGAGGGGCCTCCTACGAGCAGTACTTC
TRBJ2-7 TRBV20-1 TRBD2 NA CSAAGAHEQYF TGCAGTGCTGCGGGAGCCCACGAGCAGTACTTC
TRBJ1-1 TRBV21-1 NA NA CASSGWSEAFF TGTGCCAGCAGCGGCTGGTCTGAAGCTTTCTTT
TRBJ2-7 TRBV19 NA NA CASSIIRRPYEQYF TGTGCCAGTAGTATCATCAGGAGACCTTACGAGCAGTACTTC
TRBJ1-2 TRBV5-1 NA NA CASSPGQGYTF TGCGCCAGCAGCCCCGGGCAGGGTTACACCTTC
TRBJ1-5 TRBV18 TRBD1 NA CASSPGQLNQPQHF TGTGCCAGCTCACCGGGACAGCTAAATCAGCCCCAGCATTTT
TRBJ2-5 TRBV7-9 NA NA CASSLESSRETQYF TGTGCCAGCAGCTTAGAGAGTTCAAGGGAGACCCAGTACTTC
TRBJ1-4 TRBV5-1 TRBD1 NA CASSLSGQGYEKLFF TGCGCCAGCAGCCTGTCGGGACAGGGCTACGAAAAACTGTTTTTT
TRBJ2-5 TRBV6-5 NA NA CASSPHGDMKTQYF TGTGCCAGCAGTCCTCATGGGGATATGAAGACCCAGTACTTC
TRBJ1-5 TRBV2 NA NA CASSPKRDQPQHF TGTGCCAGCAGTCCTAAGCGGGATCAGCCCCAGCATTTT
TRBJ2-3 TRBV9 TRBD2 NA CASSAWAGGPSTDTQYF TGTGCCAGCAGCGCGTGGGCGGGAGGGCCGTCGACAGATACGCAGTATTTT
TRBJ2-1 TRBV4-1 NA once CASSRGLQGKDEQFF TGCGCCAGCAGCCGGGGACTACAGGGGAAGGATGAGCAGTTCTTC
TRBJ2-1 TRBV7-9 NA NA CASRPTGGIYNEQFF TGTGCCAGCAGACCTACCGGAGGTATCTACAATGAGCAGTTCTTC
TRBJ1-5 TRBV27 TRBD1 NA CASSSGTGGDQPQHF TGTGCCAGCAGTTCCGGGACAGGAGGGGATCAGCCCCAGCATTTT
TRBJ1-1 TRBV28 NA NA CASSLLSQGRMNTEAFF TGTGCCAGCAGTTTGCTTTCTCAGGGGAGAATGAACACTGAAGCTTTCTTT
TRBJ1-5 TRBV6-5 NA NA CASSYSGGRNQPQHF TGTGCCAGCAGTTACTCCGGGGGACGAAATCAGCCCCAGCATTTT
TRBJ1-1 TRBV19 NA NA CASSIQGRRTEAFF TGTGCCAGTAGTATACAGGGTCGGCGAACTGAAGCTTTCTTT
TRBJ1-2 TRBV2 NA NA CASGGTGGYTF TGTGCCAGCGGTGGAACGGGGGGCTACACCTTC
TRBJ2-7 TRBV5-1 NA NA CASSSGVRSGYEQYF TGCGCCAGCAGCTCAGGGGTCCGGTCGGGTTACGAGCAGTACTTC
TRBJ2-2 TRBV18 NA NA CASSLLEARTGELFF TGTGCCAGCTCTCTCCTAGAAGCGAGGACCGGGGAGCTGTTTTTT
TRBJ1-1 TRBV2 NA NA CASSEGGNTEAFF TGTGCCAGCAGTGAAGGGGGTAACACTGAAGCTTTCTTT
TRBJ2-7 TRBV30 TRBD1 few CAWDRVPYEQYF TGTGCCTGGGACAGGGTTCCCTACGAGCAGTACTTC
TRBJ1-5 TRBV19 NA few CASTPDRSNQPQHF TGTGCCAGTACCCCAGACAGGAGCAATCAGCCCCAGCATTTT
TRBJ1-2 TRBV2 TRBD1 NA CASGRQGADYGYTF TGTGCCAGCGGAAGACAGGGGGCTGACTATGGCTACACCTTC
TRBJ1-2 TRBV29-1 TRBD1 NA CSVIRGTVSYGYTF TGCAGCGTCATAAGGGGGACAGTCTCCTATGGCTACACCTTC
TRBJ1-1 TRBV14 TRBD1 NA CASSQDTGVWDTEAFF TGTGCCAGCAGCCAAGATACAGGGGTATGGGACACTGAAGCTTTCTTT
TRBJ1-5 TRBV10-3 NA NA CAIRPGTNQPQHF TGTGCCATCAGACCAGGGACCAATCAGCCCCAGCATTTT
TRBJ1-1 TRBV5-1 NA NA CASSLDDVRAGEAFF TGCGCCAGCAGCTTGGACGATGTTAGAGCGGGTGAAGCTTTCTTT
TRBJ1-1 TRBV28 NA NA CASAGPNTEAFF TGTGCCAGCGCTGGACCGAACACTGAAGCTTTCTTT
TRBJ1-2 TRBV10-1 TRBD1 few CASSAGTGGADGYTF TGCGCCAGCAGTGCCGGGACAGGGGGCGCGGATGGCTACACCTTC
TRBJ2-5 TRBV5-1 TRBD1 NA CASSSRQGRETQYF TGCGCCAGCAGCTCGCGACAGGGGAGGGAGACCCAGTACTTC
TRBJ2-7 TRBV27 TRBD1 NA CASSGSTGSYEQYF TGTGCCAGCAGTGGGTCGACAGGGTCCTACGAGCAGTACTTC
TRBJ1-4 TRBV28 NA once CASNQDSMNEKLFF TGTGCCAGCAACCAAGACAGCATGAATGAAAAACTGTTTTTT
TRBJ1-5 TRBV19 TRBD1 few CASSGGQPQHF TGTGCCAGTTCAGGGGGGCAGCCCCAGCATTTT
TRBJ2-2 TRBV30 NA NA CAWSVLSNTGELFF TGTGCCTGGAGTGTATTAAGTAACACCGGGGAGCTGTTTTTT